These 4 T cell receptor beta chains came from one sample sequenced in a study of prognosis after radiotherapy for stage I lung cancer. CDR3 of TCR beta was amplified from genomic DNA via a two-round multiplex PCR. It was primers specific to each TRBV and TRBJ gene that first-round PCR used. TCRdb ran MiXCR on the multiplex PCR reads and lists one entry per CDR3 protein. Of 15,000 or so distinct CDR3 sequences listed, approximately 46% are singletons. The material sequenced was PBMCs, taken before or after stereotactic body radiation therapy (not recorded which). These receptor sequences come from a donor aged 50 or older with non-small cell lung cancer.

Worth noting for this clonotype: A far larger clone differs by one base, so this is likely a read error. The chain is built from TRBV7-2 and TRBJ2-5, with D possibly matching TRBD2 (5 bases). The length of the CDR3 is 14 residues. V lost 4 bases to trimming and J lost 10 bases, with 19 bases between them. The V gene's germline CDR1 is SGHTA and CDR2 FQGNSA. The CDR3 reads CASSSTDEAGGQYF. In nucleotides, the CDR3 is TGTGCCAGCAGCTCGACGGACGAGGCAGGAGGCCAGTACTTC.

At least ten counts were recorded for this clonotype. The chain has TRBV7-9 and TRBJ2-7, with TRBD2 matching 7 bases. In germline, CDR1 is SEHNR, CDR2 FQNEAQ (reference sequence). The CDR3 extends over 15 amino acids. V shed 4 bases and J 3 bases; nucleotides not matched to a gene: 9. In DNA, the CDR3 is TGTGCCAGCAGCTACCTGGGGGGGGGTGGCTACGAGCAGTACTTC. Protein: CASSYLGGGGYEQYF.

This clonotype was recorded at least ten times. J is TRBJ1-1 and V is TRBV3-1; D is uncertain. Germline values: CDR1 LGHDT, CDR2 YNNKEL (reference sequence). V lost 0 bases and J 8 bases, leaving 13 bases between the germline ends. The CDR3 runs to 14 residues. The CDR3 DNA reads TGTGCCAGCAGCCAAGATTTGTCCTCGTCCGAAGCTTTCTTT. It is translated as CASSQDLSSSEAFF.

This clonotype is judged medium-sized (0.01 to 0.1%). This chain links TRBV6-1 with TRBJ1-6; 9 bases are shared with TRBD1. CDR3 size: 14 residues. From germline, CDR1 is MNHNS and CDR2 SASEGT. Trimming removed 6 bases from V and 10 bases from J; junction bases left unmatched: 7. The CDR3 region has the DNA TGTGCCAGCAGGCCGGGACAGGGTGGATCACCCCTCCACTTT. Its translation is CASRPGQGGSPLHF.